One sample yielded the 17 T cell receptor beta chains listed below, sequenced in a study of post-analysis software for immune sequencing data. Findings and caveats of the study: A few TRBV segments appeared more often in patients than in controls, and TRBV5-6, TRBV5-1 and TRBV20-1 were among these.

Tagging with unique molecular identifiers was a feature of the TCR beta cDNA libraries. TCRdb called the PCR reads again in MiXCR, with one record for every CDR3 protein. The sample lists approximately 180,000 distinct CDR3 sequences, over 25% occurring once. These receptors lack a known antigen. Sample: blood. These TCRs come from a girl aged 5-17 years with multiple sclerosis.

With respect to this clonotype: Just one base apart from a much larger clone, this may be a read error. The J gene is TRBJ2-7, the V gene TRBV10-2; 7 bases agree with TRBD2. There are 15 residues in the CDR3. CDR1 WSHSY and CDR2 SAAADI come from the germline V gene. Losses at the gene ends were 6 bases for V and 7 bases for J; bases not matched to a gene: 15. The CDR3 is CASSGTREPYNEQYF. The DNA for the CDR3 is TGCGCCAGCAGCGGTACGCGGGAGCCCTACAATGAGCAGTACTTC.

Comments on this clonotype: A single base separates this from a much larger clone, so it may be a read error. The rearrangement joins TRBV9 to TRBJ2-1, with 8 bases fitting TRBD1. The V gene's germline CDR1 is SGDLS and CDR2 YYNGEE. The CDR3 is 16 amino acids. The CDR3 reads CTSSVADGTGLNEQFF. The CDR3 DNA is TGTACCAGCAGCGTAGCTGACGGGACAGGTCTCAATGAGCAGTTCTTC.

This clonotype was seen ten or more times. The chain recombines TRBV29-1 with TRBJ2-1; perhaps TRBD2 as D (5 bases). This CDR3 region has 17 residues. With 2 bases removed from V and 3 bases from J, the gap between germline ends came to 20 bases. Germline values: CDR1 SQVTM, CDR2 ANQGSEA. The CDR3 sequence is CSVESGDFVRGYNEQFF. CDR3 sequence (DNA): TGCAGCGTTGAATCTGGCGACTTCGTACGGGGCTACAATGAGCAGTTCTTC.

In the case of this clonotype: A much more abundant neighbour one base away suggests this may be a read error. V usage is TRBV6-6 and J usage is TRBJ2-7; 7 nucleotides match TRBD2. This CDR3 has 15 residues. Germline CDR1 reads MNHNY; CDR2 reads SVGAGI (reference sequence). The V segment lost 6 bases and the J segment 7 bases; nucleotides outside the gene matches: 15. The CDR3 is CASRPPLAAYNEQYF. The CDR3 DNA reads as TGTGCCAGCAGGCCCCCCCTAGCGGCCTACAATGAGCAGTACTTC.

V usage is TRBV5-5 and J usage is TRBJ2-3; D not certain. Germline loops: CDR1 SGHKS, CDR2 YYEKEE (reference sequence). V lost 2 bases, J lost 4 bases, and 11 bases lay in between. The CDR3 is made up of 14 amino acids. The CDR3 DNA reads TGTGCCAGCAGCTTTAGACGCAACGCAGATACGCAGTATTTT. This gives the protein CASSFRRNADTQYF.

CDR3 nucleotide sequence: TGTGCCAGCAGCTCTTCAACCGGGAATACGCAGTATTTT. Protein sequence: CASSSSTGNTQYF. V and J are TRBV7-2 and TRBJ2-3; D might be TRBD2 (5 bases). Germline V lookup: CDR1 SGHTA, CDR2 FQGNSA. Trimming stripped 4 bases from V and 7 bases from J, with 12 bases between. The CDR3 sequence is 13 residues long.

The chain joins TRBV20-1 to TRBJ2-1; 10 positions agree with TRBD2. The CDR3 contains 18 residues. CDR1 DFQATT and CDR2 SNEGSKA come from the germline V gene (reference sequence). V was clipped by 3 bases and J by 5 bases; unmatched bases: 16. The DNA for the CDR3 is TGCAGTGCTAGCTTTAATCGGGCTAGCGGGAGTATGAACAATGAGCAGTTCTTC. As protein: CSASFNRASGSMNNEQFF.

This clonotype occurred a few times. CDR3 nucleotides: TGTGCCAGCAGTGCAGACACCCGGGACCTACAAGAGACCCAGTACTTC. As protein: CASSADTRDLQETQYF. This chain links TRBV25-1 with TRBJ2-5; possibly TRBD1 or TRBD2 for D (5 bases each). There are 16 residues in the CDR3. CDR1 is MGHDK, CDR2 SYGVNS, per germline. V was clipped by 4 bases and J by 2 bases, with 17 bases between them.

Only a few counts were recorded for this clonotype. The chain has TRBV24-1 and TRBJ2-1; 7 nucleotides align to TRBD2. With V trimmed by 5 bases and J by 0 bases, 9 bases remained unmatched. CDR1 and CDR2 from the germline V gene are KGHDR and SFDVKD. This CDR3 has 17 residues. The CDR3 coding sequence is TGTGCCACCAGTGGTGCCTCGACTAGCAACTCCTACAATGAGCAGTTCTTC. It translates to CATSGASTSNSYNEQFF.

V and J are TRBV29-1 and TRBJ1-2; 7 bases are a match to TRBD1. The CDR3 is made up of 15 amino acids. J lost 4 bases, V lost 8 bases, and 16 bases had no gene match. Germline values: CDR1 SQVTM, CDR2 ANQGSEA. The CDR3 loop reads CSSFITGVEAYGYTF. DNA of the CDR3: TGCAGCTCCTTTATCACAGGGGTTGAGGCCTATGGCTACACCTTC.

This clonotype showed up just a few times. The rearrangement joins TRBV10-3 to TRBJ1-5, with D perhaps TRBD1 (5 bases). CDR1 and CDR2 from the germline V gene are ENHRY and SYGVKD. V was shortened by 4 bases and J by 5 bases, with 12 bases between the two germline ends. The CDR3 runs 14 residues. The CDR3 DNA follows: TGTGCCATCAGTGTCGGGGACCTGGATCAGCCCCAGCATTTT. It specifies CAISVGDLDQPQHF.

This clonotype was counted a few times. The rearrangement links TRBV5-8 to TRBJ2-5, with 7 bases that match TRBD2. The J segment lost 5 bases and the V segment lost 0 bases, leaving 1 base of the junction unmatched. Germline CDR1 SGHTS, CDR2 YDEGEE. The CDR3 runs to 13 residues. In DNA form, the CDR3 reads TGTGCCAGCAGCTTGGCCGGGAGGGAGACCCAGTACTTC. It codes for CASSLAGRETQYF.

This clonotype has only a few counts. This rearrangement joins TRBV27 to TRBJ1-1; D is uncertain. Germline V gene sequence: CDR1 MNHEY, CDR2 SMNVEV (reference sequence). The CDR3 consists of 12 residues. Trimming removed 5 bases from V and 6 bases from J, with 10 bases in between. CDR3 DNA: TGTGCCAGCAGTCGATTAAATTCTGAAGCTTTCTTT. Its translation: CASSRLNSEAFF.

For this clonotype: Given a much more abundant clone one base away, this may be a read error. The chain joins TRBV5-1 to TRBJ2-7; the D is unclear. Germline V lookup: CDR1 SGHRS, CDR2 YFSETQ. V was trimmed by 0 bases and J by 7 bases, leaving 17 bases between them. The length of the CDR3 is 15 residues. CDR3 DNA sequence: TGCGCCAGCAGCTTGGCGGGCACCACCCGACTTGAGCAGTACTTC. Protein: CASSLAGTTRLEQYF.

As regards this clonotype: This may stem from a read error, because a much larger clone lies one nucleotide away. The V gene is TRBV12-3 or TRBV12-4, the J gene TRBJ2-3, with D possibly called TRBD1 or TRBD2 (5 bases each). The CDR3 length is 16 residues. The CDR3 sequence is CASSPLRDPRGDAQYF. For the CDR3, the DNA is TGTGCCAGCAGCCCTCTCCGGGACCCACGGGGAGATGCGCAGTATTTT.

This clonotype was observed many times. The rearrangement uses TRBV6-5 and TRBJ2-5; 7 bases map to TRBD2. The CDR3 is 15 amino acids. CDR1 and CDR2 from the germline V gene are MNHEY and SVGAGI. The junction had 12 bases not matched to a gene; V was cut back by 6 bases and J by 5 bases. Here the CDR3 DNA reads TGTGCCAGCAGCTCCAACCCTAGCGGTTGGGAGACCCAGTACTTC. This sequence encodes CASSSNPSGWETQYF.

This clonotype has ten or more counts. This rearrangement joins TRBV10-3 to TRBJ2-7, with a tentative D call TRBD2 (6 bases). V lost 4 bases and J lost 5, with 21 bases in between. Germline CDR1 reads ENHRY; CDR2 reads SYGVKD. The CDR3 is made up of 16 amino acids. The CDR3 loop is CAISAIRLPGADEQYF. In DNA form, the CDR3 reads TGTGCCATCAGTGCCATCCGACTGCCGGGAGCGGACGAGCAGTACTTC.